A selection of T cell receptor beta chains follows, all from one sample in a study of T cells after yellow fever vaccination. TCRdb re-called the 5' RACE reads with MiXCR, one entry per CDR3 protein. Altogether 500,000 to 650,000 distinct CDR3 sequences are present, about a sixth being singletons, with the ten largest covering approximately 15%. This material consisted of PBMCs, taken 4 to 5 days after the first yellow fever vaccination. The receptor source for this set is a young man who received the YFV17D yellow fever vaccine. The CDR3 runs from the conserved cysteine through the conserved F or W. D genes are given only for firm matches. Only part of the rows carry a size: once, few, many, or a class if the clone is expanded.

v_gene	j_gene	abundance	d_gene	CDR3aa	CDR3nt
TRBV28	TRBJ1-1	few	TRBD1	CASNPGTASGTEAFF	TGTGCCAGCAATCCCGGGACAGCGAGTGGTACTGAAGCTTTCTTT
TRBV9	TRBJ2-1	NA	NA	CASSVVPGAYNEQFF	TGTGCCAGCAGCGTAGTCCCTGGAGCCTACAATGAGCAGTTCTTC
TRBV7-8	TRBJ2-1	NA	NA	CASSQVGLGVVDEQFF	TGTGCCAGCAGCCAGGTCGGGCTCGGGGTGGTCGATGAGCAGTTCTTC
TRBV12-5	TRBJ1-2	NA	TRBD1	CASGLVRGTESYGYTF	TGTGCTAGTGGTTTGGTACGGGGGACAGAAAGCTATGGCTACACCTTC
TRBV29-1	TRBJ2-1	NA	TRBD2	CSANERGGKNEQFF	TGCAGCGCCAACGAGCGGGGGGGGAAAAATGAGCAGTTCTTC
TRBV11-2	TRBJ2-6	once	NA	CASSLVGGRFSGANVLTF	TGTGCCAGCAGCTTAGTGGGGGGGCGCTTCTCTGGGGCCAACGTCCTGACTTTC
TRBV20-1	TRBJ1-6	NA	TRBD1	CSAIGQDLRNSPLHF	TGCAGTGCTATCGGACAGGACCTTCGTAATTCACCCCTCCACTTT
TRBV5-4	TRBJ2-5	NA	TRBD2	CASSLTGGYEGETQYF	TGTGCCAGCAGCTTGACGGGGGGGTATGAGGGAGAGACCCAGTACTTC
TRBV9	TRBJ2-1	few	TRBD2	CASSGGLAGIEQFF	TGTGCCAGCAGCGGAGGACTAGCGGGGATTGAGCAGTTCTTC
TRBV15	TRBJ1-5	few	TRBD1	CATSRVTGGSQPQHF	TGTGCCACCAGCAGAGTCACAGGGGGCAGTCAGCCCCAGCATTTT
TRBV2	TRBJ2-7	NA	TRBD2	CASLERLAEHSYEQYF	TGTGCCAGCTTAGAACGACTAGCGGAGCACTCCTACGAGCAGTACTTC
TRBV7-9	TRBJ1-1	many	NA	CASNGGTEAFF	TGTGCCAGCAACGGGGGGACTGAAGCTTTCTTT
TRBV7-9	TRBJ2-3	NA	NA	CASSLEGAPDTQYF	TGTGCCAGCAGCTTAGAAGGCGCGCCAGATACGCAGTATTTT
TRBV19	TRBJ2-3	NA	TRBD2	CASQTSGGAGTQYF	TGTGCCAGTCAAACTAGCGGGGGGGCCGGTACGCAGTATTTT
TRBV5-1	TRBJ2-3	few	NA	CASSIRGPSDTQYF	TGCGCCAGCAGCATCCGGGGCCCCTCAGATACGCAGTATTTT
TRBV12-3/TRBV12-4	TRBJ2-6	few	TRBD1	CASTMGQGLSWDSGANVLTF	TGTGCCAGCACCATGGGACAGGGGCTCTCCTGGGACTCTGGGGCCAACGTCCTGACTTTC